The T cell receptor beta chain described here comes from a study of Graves' ophthalmopathy and Graves' hyperthyroidism. This clonotype was counted between two and nine times. Patients were left out if they had other autoimmune diseases, uncontrolled infections, pregnancy or lactation. Symptoms, serum thyroxine and TRAb, thyroid ultrasound, and orbital computed tomography formed the diagnostic basis. V was trimmed by 4 bases and J by 2 bases, leaving 3 bases between them. The CDR3 spans 11 residues. Germline assignment: CDR1 SGHRS and CDR2 YFSETQ. Amplification of the TCR beta CDR3 regions used RNA transcripts (as template). HTBI primers served in a first-round RT-PCR, which a second-round multiplex PCR followed. TCRdb ran MiXCR on the multiplex PCR reads and lists one entry per CDR3 protein. The sample has about 14,000 distinct CDR3 sequences, 50% seen once.

The specimen was peripheral blood. The chain couples TRBV5-1 to TRBJ2-5; no definite D call. The clonotype originates from a woman aged 25 to 39 with Graves' ophthalmopathy. The CDR3 loop reads CASSDQETQYF. CDR3 DNA: TGCGCCAGCAGCGATCAAGAGACCCAGTACTTC.